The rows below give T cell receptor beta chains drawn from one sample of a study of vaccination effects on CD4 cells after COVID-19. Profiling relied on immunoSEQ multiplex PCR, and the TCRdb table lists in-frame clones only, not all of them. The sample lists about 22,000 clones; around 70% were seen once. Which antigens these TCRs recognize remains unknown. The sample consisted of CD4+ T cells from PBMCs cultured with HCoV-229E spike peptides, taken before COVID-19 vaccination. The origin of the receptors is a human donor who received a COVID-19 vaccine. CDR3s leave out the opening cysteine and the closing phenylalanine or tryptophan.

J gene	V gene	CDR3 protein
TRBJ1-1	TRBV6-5	ASSQTGTEAF
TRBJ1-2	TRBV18	ASSPPGEDYGYT
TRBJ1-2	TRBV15	ATSSSGQTYYGYT
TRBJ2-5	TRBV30	AWRPSGLETQY
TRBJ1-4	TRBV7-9	ASGKAGNEKLF
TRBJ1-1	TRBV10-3	AINQGGRHTEAF
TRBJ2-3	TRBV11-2	ASSSILLAALTDTQY
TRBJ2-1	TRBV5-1	ASKTGAASDEQF
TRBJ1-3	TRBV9	ASSVEGNTIY
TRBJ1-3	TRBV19	ASSIDRGSSGNTIY
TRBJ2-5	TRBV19	ASSIGGETQY
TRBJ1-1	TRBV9	ASSARTGATNTEAF
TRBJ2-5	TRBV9	ASSGSWENQETQY
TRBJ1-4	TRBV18	ASSPTGGSEKLF
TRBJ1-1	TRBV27	ASSYRDRTEAF
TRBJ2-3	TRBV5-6	ASFLSTGSGTDTQY
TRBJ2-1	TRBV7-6	ASSQRLAGGYSYNEQF
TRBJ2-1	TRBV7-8	ASSLGAGRSYNEQF
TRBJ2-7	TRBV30	AWGPGTGSNEQY
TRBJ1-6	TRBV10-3	AISGDRSPLH
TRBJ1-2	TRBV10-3	AIPDWGAYGYT
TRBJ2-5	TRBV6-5	ASSRGQGVQETQY
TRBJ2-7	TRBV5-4	ASSLLAGGREQY
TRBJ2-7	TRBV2	ASSVGTGYYEQY
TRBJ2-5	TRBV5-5	ASSLQGGQETQY
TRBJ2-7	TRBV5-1	ASSLEGNYEQY
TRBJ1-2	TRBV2	ASSDWGNGYT